This T cell receptor beta chain was identified during a study of blood T cells in healthy people across ages (dated by TCRdb to the mid-2010s). Study-wide context: Template switching captured roughly one uniquely barcoded TCR beta cDNA molecule per two T cells in model experiments. The study analyzed two additional independent replicas of 1 million unique cDNA reads from the same blood draw for two donors, one aged 18 to 29 and one aged 80 or older. To avoid experimental bias, donors of different ages were spread randomly across the sequencing lanes. The donors were divided into four age groups: young (average around 17 years), middle-aged (about 39), aged (roughly 66) and long-lived (roughly 82). Using deep sequencing normalized with unique cDNA molecular identifiers, the study measured how TCR beta repertoire diversity changes with age. What the study reported, not specific to this receptor: Compared with the aged group, the long-lived group had more naive CD4+ T cells, fewer expanded clones and increased TCR diversity, a pattern suggesting age selection. Estimates of total diversity based on one million sequenced T cells were considered lower bounds and underestimates. As age increased, observed TCR beta diversity per million T cells dropped in a roughly linear way, and a significant reduction was already evident by age 40. Observed TCR beta diversity correlated strongly with the percentage of naive T cells measured by flow cytometry. Bulk unsorted PBMC profiling prevented conclusive comparison of naive and antigen-experienced compartments. Because donor CMV infection status was unknown, age-related changes in expanded clonotypes were potentially confounded.

As to this clonotype: The antigen this receptor binds is unknown. No much larger clone is present one base from it, and per-base qualities are unavailable.

Libraries were built with 5' RACE. These reads were obtained on an Illumina HiSeq 2500. The second PCR ran for roughly 6 to 11 cycles and used a J-beta primer mix along with a sample-barcoded 5' primer. Each TCR beta cDNA molecule received a unique molecular identifier from a template-switch 5' adaptor carrying 12 random nucleotides. Each sample yielded at least 2.5 million CDR3-containing paired-end reads. First-strand cDNA was synthesized from all RNA with the Mint cDNA synthesis kit, primed by a TRBC-specific oligonucleotide. All cDNA was treated with uracil-DNA glycosylase and then went through a first 18-cycle PCR with the universal primers M1SS and BC2_uni_R. Per the source publication's procedure: For normalization, 1 million high-quality reads, each with a distinct molecular identifier, were randomly selected from each sample. Reads sharing molecular identifiers were discarded rather than binned into consensus sequences. MiTCR, run with a Q25 quality threshold and the strictest error-elimination algorithm, handled CDR3 identification, clonotype clustering and error correction. A nonparametric unseen species model with Euler transformation was used to estimate lower-bound total TCR beta diversity. The public reads were run again by TCRdb, first through fastp at Q25 and then through MiXCR, and only productive beta chains were kept. Records with the same CDR3 protein are collapsed into one entry carrying the most frequent genes and DNA. TCRdb's processing, not the authors' own work, is the source of the V and J calls. For this sample there are about 640,000 distinct CDR3 sequences; about 54% appear just once. The ten largest clones take up over 35% of the sample.

Systemically healthy Caucasian individuals from Russia, some 36 in total and aged about 6 to 95 years, were included as donors. Each donor gave about 10 milliliters of peripheral blood, drawn into EDTA-treated Vacutainer tubes. Ficoll-Paque density-gradient centrifugation was used to isolate PBMCs, with at least 7 million per sample. Total RNA, at least 6 micrograms per sample, was extracted from PBMCs with Trizol reagent. For every donor, flow cytometry on a PBMC aliquot measured the percentage of naive CD45RAhigh/CD27high T cells. This receptor was identified in a man aged 55 to 69 in good health. Sequences were obtained from blood.

The DNA sequence follows: TGTGCCAGCAGCTTAAGGGCTGGACTAGCGGGGGGGAGGAATGAGCAGTACTTC. It codes for CASSLRAGLAGGRNEQYF. The rearrangement combines TRBV7-2 with TRBJ2-7, with TRBD2 identical over 15 junction bases. From the cysteine up to the phenylalanine, the CDR3 has a length of 18 residues. The only DNA kept is the CDR3, 54 bases in frame from the first base. CDR1 and CDR2, per the germline V gene, are SGHTA and FQGNSA. V has 2 bases trimmed and J has 7 bases trimmed; junction bases matching no gene number 12.